This section outlines one T cell receptor beta chain sequence together with its context. Its target is not known. The data originate from a study of early T cells in non-severe SARS-CoV-2 infection. TCRdb called the 5' RACE reads again in MiXCR, with one record for every CDR3 protein. The sample lists approximately 76,000 distinct CDR3 sequences; 9% to 14% were seen once. Study results and caveats: Private and CD4 specificities were missed by VDJdb matching, which favored anti-spike CD8 responses.

J gave up 4 bases and V 2 bases, and 10 bases lay outside the gene matches. The germline V gene encodes CDR1 SGHVS and CDR2 FNYEAQ. CDR3 length: 17 amino acids. The source is an adult who was a healthcare worker with PCR-confirmed SARS-CoV-2 infection or an uninfected control (not recorded which). The sample taken for sequencing was whole blood. This chain joins TRBV7-6 and TRBJ2-1; TRBD2 aligns across 8 bases. CDR3 residues: CASSLSGLAQGYNEQFF. The CDR3, as DNA: TGTGCCAGCAGCTTATCCGGACTAGCCCAGGGGTACAATGAGCAGTTCTTC.